This entry concerns a single T cell receptor beta chain. Its antigen is as yet unknown. Time point: patch test 3, about 24 weeks after DPC sensitization. The treatment denotes: therapeutic diphenylcyclopropenone sensitization with weekly scalp DPC. Unique molecular identifiers were affixed to discrete cDNA molecules within the library. Authors' processing steps: Counts of TCRs in each sample centred on a median of around 96,000 and extended from roughly 25,000 to 750,000. TCRdb analysed the RACE reads with MiXCR anew, one entry per CDR3 protein. The V and J calls and clone size are TCRdb's, not the authors'. The sample includes 150,000 to 200,000 distinct CDR3 sequences, 24% seen only once; the top ten take 2% to 3%. CDR1 and CDR2 (germline): SGHRS, YFSETQ. The ends were cut back, 4 bases at V and 5 bases at J, with 11 bases in the middle. The CDR3 is 13 residues long. The data are from a study of human T cells and chemical hapten exposure.

Notes on the study in general: Against controls, expanded TCRs gave rise to significantly more large CDR3 similarity clusters.

The genes are TRBV5-1 and TRBJ2-3; possibly TRBD1 for D (6 bases). The clonotype was recovered from a woman aged 40 to 50 with alopecia areata. Some clones in this sample may be carry-over from other donors' samples. The input for sequencing was whole blood, taken in connection with sensitization to the hapten diphenylcyclopropenone (DPC). CDR3 sequence (DNA): TGCGCCAGCAGCCGACAACAGGGAGATACGCAGTATTTT. It is translated as CASSRQQGDTQYF.